This T cell receptor beta chain is drawn from a study of regulatory T cells in long-lasting Graves disease (dated by TCRdb to 2020 to 2022). With respect to the entire study: To count as having persistent Graves' disease, a patient had to have received antithyroid drug treatment for over 5 years with TSH receptor autoantibodies remaining persistently positive. Peripheral blood TCR sequencing and RNA sequencing compared persistent Graves' disease patients with newly diagnosed Graves' disease patients. On average, persistent Graves' disease patients in the clinical cohort had been on antithyroid drugs for eight to twelve years. The study was conducted in China and was registered as a clinical trial. A total of around 35 samples underwent TCR sequencing, from roughly 13 patients with persistent Graves' disease and 20 or so patients with newly diagnosed Graves' disease.

Overall results and qualifications from the work: The authors noted that the small sample size was a limitation that may lower accuracy. Only the TCR beta chain was sequenced and analyzed. The study examined only peripheral blood because the primary lesion, thyroid tissue, could not be accessed. TRBV28, TRBJ1-2 and TRBJ2-5 were preferentially used in persistent disease, while TRBV20-1 and TRBJ2-1 were favored in newly diagnosed disease. Lower TCR Shannon entropy and fewer highly expanded clones were observed in persistent Graves' disease patients than in newly diagnosed patients, which suggested clonal expansion. A larger number of public clonotypes was shared among persistent patients (more than 2,500) than among newly diagnosed patients (around 870).

This clonotype showed up many times. It has no known antigen specificity. No quality values exist for individual bases; no much larger clone is one base distant. The time point tag for this specimen amounts to: persistent/refractory GD, antithyroid drugs over 5 years with positive TRAb. RNA was extracted from PBMCs in TRIzol for both TCR sequencing and RNA sequencing. The diagnosis of Graves' disease followed American Thyroid Association guidelines. Recruitment of patients was carried out at an endocrinology department in Xi'an, China. Each patient gave approximately 10 milliliters of peripheral blood, collected in an EDTA anticoagulant tube. Ficoll Paque Plus density gradient separation was used to isolate PBMCs, and no additional T cell sorting was done. An Agilent 2100 Bioanalyzer and agarose gel were used to check RNA quality, and a NanoDrop 2000 was used to measure RNA concentration. The library was generated by multiplex PCR. Sequencing used an Illumina HiSeq 4000. CDR3 regions were amplified by Arm-PCR with iRepertoire HTBI primers to construct TCR beta libraries. Before sequencing, the PCR products underwent gel purification. On the study's bioinformatics: Gene usage analysis of CDR3 amino acid clonotypes used the roughly 60 TRBV and around 14 TRBJ segments found across samples. COPE and FqMerger were used to merge the filtered high-quality paired reads into contigs. BLAST was used to align contigs to IMGT TRBV, TRBD and TRBJ reference genes, with CDR3 defined following IMGT. Any clonotype with a frequency above 0.1% was classified as a highly expanded clone. Shannon entropy served as the measure of repertoire diversity, while the Gini coefficient captured V-J evenness. Clonotypes shared by more than one individual were considered public. The raw public data were reprocessed by TCRdb itself: fastp quality trimming at Q25, MiXCR clonotype calling, in-frame beta chains only. Rows merge per CDR3 protein into single entries with the most common DNA and genes. The V and J calls follow TCRdb's processing rather than the paper's. The table for this sample lists some 370,000 distinct CDR3 sequences; roughly 25% of them were counted only once. The ten largest clones capture 25% to 35% of the sample.

V loses 3 bases at its end and J loses 6 bases; junction bases beyond the gene matches: 6. Per the germline V gene (reference sequence), WNHNN is the CDR1 and SYGVQD is the CDR2. The CDR3 numbers 17 residues from cysteine through phenylalanine. Only the CDR3 DNA is retained, 51 bases long and in frame from the first base. This chain is built from TRBV10-1 and TRBJ2-1; the central 15 bases match TRBD2. This receptor was taken from a woman aged 40 to 50 with Graves disease. Donor details come from another sample of the same person, matched by shared clones. Sequenced here: peripheral blood mononuclear cells (PBMCs), sampled when the disease was refractory, from a patient treated with antithyroid drugs. For the CDR3, the sequence is CASSDPGLAGGSNEQFF. The DNA sequence is given as TGCGCCAGCAGTGACCCGGGACTAGCGGGAGGATCCAATGAGCAGTTCTTC.